This T cell receptor (beta chain) is drawn from a study of early T cells in non-severe SARS-CoV-2 infection. Study overall: Sequencing used unsorted whole-blood bulk RNA, so chains lack pairing.

The library protocol tagged individual cDNA molecules with unique molecular identifiers. Each CDR3 protein is one row after TCRdb ran MiXCR on the 5' RACE reads. The sample lists around 28,000 distinct CDR3 sequences; 5% to 6% were seen once. This clonotype occurred a few times. Its target is not known. Trimming stripped 7 bases from V and 7 bases from J, with 13 bases between. Germline-derived CDR1 and CDR2 are MGHDK and SYGVNS. This CDR3 comprises 13 residues. Study results and caveats: Sequences matched to VDJdb favored anti-spike CD8 responses, while private and CD4 specificities were missed.

This chain connects TRBV25-1 to TRBJ1-4; D is possibly TRBD1 (6 bases). Sequences were obtained from whole blood. This TCR was sampled from an adult who was a healthcare worker with PCR-confirmed SARS-CoV-2 infection or an uninfected control (not recorded which). The CDR3 loop is CASKGHSGEKLFF. DNA of the CDR3: TGTGCCAGCAAGGGACACTCGGGTGAAAAACTGTTTTTT. The variable domain in full, completed from reference TRBV25-1 and TRBJ1-4, reads EADIYQTPRYLVIGTGKKITLECSQTMGHDKMYWYQQDPGMELHLIHYSYGVNSTEKGDLSSESTVSRIRTEHFPLTLESARPSHTSQYLCASKGHSGEKLFFGSGTQLSVL.